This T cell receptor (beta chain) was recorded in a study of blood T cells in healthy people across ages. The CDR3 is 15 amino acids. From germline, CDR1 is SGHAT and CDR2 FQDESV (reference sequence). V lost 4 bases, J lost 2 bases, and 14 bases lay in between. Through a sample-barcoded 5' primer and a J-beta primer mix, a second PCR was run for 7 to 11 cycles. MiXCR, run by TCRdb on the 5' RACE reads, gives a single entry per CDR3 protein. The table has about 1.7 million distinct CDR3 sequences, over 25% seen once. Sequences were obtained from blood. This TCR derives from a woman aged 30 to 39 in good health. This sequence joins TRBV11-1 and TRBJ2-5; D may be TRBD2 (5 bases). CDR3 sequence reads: CASSSTGWEQETQYF. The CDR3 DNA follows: TGTGCCAGCAGCTCCACCGGATGGGAGCAAGAGACCCAGTACTTC.